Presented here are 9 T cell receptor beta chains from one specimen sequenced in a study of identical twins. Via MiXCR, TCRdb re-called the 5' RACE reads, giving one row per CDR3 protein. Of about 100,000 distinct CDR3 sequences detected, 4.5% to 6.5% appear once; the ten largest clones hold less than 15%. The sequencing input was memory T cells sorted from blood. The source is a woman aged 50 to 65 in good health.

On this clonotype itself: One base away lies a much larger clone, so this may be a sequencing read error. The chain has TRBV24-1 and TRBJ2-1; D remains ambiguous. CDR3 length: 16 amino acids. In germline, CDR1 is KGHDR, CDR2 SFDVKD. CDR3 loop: CATSDLGPSSYNDQFF. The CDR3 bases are TGTGCCACCAGTGATTTAGGACCGAGCTCCTACAATGATCAGTTCTTC.

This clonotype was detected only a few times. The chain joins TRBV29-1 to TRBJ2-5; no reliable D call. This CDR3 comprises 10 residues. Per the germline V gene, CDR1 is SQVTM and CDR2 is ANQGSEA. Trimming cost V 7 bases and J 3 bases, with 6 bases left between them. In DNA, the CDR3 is TGCAGCGGTGGGGAAGAGACCCAGTACTTC. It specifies CSGGEETQYF.

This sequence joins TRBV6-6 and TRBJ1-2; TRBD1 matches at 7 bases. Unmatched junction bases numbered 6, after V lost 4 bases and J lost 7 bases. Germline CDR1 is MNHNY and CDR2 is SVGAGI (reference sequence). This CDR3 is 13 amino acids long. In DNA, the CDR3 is TGTGCCAGCAGTTCCCAGGGGGATGGTGGCTACACCTTC. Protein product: CASSSQGDGGYTF.

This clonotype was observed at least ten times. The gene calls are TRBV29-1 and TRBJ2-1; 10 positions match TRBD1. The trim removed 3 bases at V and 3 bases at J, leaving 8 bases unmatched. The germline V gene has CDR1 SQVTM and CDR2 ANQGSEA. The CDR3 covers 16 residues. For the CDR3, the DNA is TGCAGCGTTGAGGGGGGGGGGACAGGGGTCTACAATGAGCAGTTCTTC. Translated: CSVEGGGTGVYNEQFF.

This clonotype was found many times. DNA for the CDR3: TGCAGTGCTAGAGTTCAGTCAGATACGCAGTATTTT. Protein: CSARVQSDTQYF. The V and J genes are TRBV20-1 and TRBJ2-3; D unresolved. The germline gives CDR1 DFQATT, CDR2 SNEGSKA (reference sequence). This CDR3 region has 12 residues. Trimming took off 1 base at V and 4 bases at J, with 6 bases between the two ends.

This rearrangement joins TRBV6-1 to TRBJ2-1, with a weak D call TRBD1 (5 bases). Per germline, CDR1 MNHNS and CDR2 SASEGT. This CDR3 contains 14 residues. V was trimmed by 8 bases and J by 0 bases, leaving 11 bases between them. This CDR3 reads CASRQMSSYNEQFF. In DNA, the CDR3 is TGTGCCAGCCGACAGATGAGCTCCTACAATGAGCAGTTCTTC.

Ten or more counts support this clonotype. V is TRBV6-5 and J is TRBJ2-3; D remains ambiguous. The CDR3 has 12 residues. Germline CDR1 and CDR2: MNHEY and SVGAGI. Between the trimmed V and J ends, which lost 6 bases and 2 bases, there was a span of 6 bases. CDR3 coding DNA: TGTGCCAGCAGGGCCTTCACAGATACGCAGTATTTT. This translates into CASRAFTDTQYF.

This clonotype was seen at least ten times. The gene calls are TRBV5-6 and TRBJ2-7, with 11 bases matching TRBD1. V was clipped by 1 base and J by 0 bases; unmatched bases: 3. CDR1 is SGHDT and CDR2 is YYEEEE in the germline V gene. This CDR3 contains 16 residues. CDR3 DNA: TGTGCCAGCAGCTTGCCCGGGACAGGGGGCTCCTACGAGCAGTACGTC. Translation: CASSLPGTGGSYEQYV.

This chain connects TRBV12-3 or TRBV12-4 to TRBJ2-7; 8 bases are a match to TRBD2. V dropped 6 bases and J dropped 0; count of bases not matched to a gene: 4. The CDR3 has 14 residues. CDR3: CASSLAGGSYEQYF. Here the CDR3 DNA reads TGTGCCAGCAGCCTGGCGGGGGGCTCCTACGAGCAGTACTTC.